Each of the 2 T cell receptor beta chains below was sequenced from the same sample in a study of cytomegalovirus exposure and HLA in healthy donors. The PCR ran on 60 Vbeta and 13 Jbeta primers. Clones were read by immunoSEQ multiplex PCR, and TCRdb kept only the in-frame ones, dropping some. The data show 150,000 to 200,000 clones, approximately 75% seen once. Sequencing was performed on PBMCs. These receptors all stem from a man in his forties or fifties in good health and CMV-seropositive.

The V and J genes are TRBV23-1 and TRBJ1-2, with 8 bases that match TRBD1. TRBV23-1 is labeled an ORF, and its function is uncertain. The CDR3 consists of 12 residues. The V gene end was trimmed by 7 bases and the J gene end by 8 bases; junction bases not matched to a gene: 6. The CDR3 sequence: CASIRGRQGYTF. The CDR3 DNA follows: TGCGCCAGCATCAGGGGGCGACAAGGCTACACCTTC.

J is TRBJ2-2 and V is TRBV7-8, with TRBD1 matching 9 bases. The CDR3 covers 16 residues. Germline CDR1 reads SGHVS; CDR2 reads FQNEAQ. V lost 2 bases to trimming and J lost 3 bases; unmatched junction nucleotides: 4. The CDR3 protein is CASSLWRTGDTGELFF. The CDR3 nucleotides read TGTGCCAGCAGCTTATGGAGGACAGGGGACACCGGGGAGCTGTTTTTT. Full variable domain (rest looked up from reference TRBV7-8 and TRBJ2-2): GAGVSQSPRYKVAKRGQDVALRCDPISGHVSLFWYQQALGQGPEFLTYFQNEAQLDKSGLPSDRFFAERPEGSVSTLKIQRTQQEDSAVYLCASSLWRTGDTGELFFGEGSRLTVL.